Below, 4 T cell receptor beta chains from the same sample are listed, as sequenced in a study of blood T cell repertoires in COVID-19. The method was immunoSEQ multiplex PCR; TCRdb's version includes in-frame clones alone and lacks a portion of them. Of around 250,000 clones in the sample, about 86% are singletons; the top ten hold around 3.6%. The sample taken for sequencing was peripheral blood. These receptors all come from a man aged 18 to 30 with active or convalescent COVID-19.

The V gene is TRBV5-6, the J gene TRBJ2-1, with D tentatively TRBD1 (6 bases). CDR1 is SGHDT, CDR2 YYEEEE, per germline. Trimming shortened V by 4 bases and J by 0 bases, and 17 bases separated the two germline ends. The CDR3 has 17 residues. CDR3 nucleotide sequence: TGTGCCAGCAGCGCCTCACACCAGGGGAGCTCCTACAATGAGCAGTTCTTC. Protein sequence: CASSASHQGSSYNEQFF.

Only one count was recorded for this clone. The rearrangement joins TRBV7-2 to TRBJ2-7; D gene uncertain. Looked up from germline, CDR1 is SGHTA and CDR2 is FQGNSA. Trimming stripped 4 bases from V and 3 bases from J, with 13 bases between. The CDR3 is 14 amino acids. CDR3 coding DNA: TGTGCCAGCAGCTCCCCTCCCGGGTACTACGAGCAGTACTTC. Its translation is CASSSPPGYYEQYF.

This chain joins TRBV7-2 and TRBJ2-1; TRBD2 matches 13 bases. The V gene end was trimmed by 4 bases and the J gene end by 12 bases; junction bases not matched to a gene: 9. The CDR3 covers 15 residues. Germline loops: CDR1 SGHTA, CDR2 FQGNSA. CDR3 sequence (DNA): TGTGCCAGCAGCTCACTAGCGGGAGGGCCTAGGGGGCAGTTCTTC. This sequence encodes CASSSLAGGPRGQFF.

This chain joins TRBV29-1 and TRBJ1-1; D not certain. V dropped 8 bases and J dropped 3 bases, with 16 bases sitting between them. Germline CDR1 is SQVTM and CDR2 is ANQGSEA. This CDR3 region has 13 residues. The CDR3 protein is CSPSTGKYTEAFF. The CDR3, as DNA: TGCAGCCCAAGTACGGGGAAGTACACTGAAGCTTTCTTT.